Shown below are 24 T cell receptor beta chains from a single sample sequenced in a study of CD8+CD57+ T cells in acquired aplastic anemia. Patients chosen for sequencing had shown CD8+CD57+ cell expansion by flow cytometry. Genomic DNA acted as the template from which TCR beta VDJ combination and CDR3 sequence profiling were carried out. TCRdb reprocessed the reads with MiXCR, giving one entry per CDR3 protein. The sample has just over 150,000 distinct CDR3 sequences; around 48% are singletons. Source material: sorted CD4+, CD8+, or CD8+CD57+ T cells (not recorded which) from PBMCs. These receptor sequences come from a human donor with aplastic anemia.

This clonotype was seen more than once but under ten times. This chain connects TRBV10-1 to TRBJ2-5; D is unclear. Germline V gene data show CDR1 as WNHNN and CDR2 as SYGVQD (reference sequence). V was pared by 10 bases and J by 1 base, with 13 bases between. There are 13 residues in the CDR3. The CDR3 sequence is CANRIRSQETQYF. As DNA, the CDR3 is TGCGCCAATAGGATCCGTTCCCAAGAGACCCAGTACTTC.

V is TRBV3-1 and J is TRBJ1-5; 7 bases line up with TRBD1. The CDR3 is 16 amino acids. J lost 4 bases, V lost 4 bases, and 10 bases had no gene match. CDR1 is LGHDT, CDR2 YNNKEL, per germline (reference sequence). The CDR3 reads CASSLSGAGGNQPQHF. The CDR3 nucleotides are TGTGCCAGCAGCCTAAGCGGGGCAGGGGGAAATCAGCCCCAGCATTTT.

V usage is TRBV6-1 and J usage is TRBJ1-1, with 7 bases matching TRBD1. The CDR3 runs 13 residues. Germline lookup yields CDR1 MNHNS and CDR2 SASEGT. V shed 6 bases and J 1 base; nucleotides not matched to a gene: 2. The CDR3 coding sequence is TGTGCCAGCAGACGGACAGGGAACACTGAAGCTTTCTTT. It codes for CASRRTGNTEAFF.

The chain carries TRBV10-2 and TRBJ2-7, with 9 bases identical to TRBD2. This CDR3 has 15 amino acids. After removal of 7 bases from V and 2 bases from J, the junction contained 9 bases not matched to a gene. Germline values: CDR1 WSHSY, CDR2 SAAADI. The CDR3 DNA is TGCGCCAGCATAGGGGCTAGCGGGGTTACCTACGAGCAGTACTTC. Its translation: CASIGASGVTYEQYF.

This clonotype was observed many times. The CDR3 sequence: CASRPGPTGGELFF. DNA for the CDR3: TGCGCCAGCAGACCGGGACCCACGGGCGGGGAGCTGTTTTTT. The chain uses TRBV10-2 and TRBJ2-2; D is tentatively TRBD1 or TRBD2 (5 bases each). The CDR3 totals 14 residues. V lost 6 bases, J lost 7 bases, and 15 bases lay in between. The germline gives CDR1 WSHSY, CDR2 SAAADI.

V usage is TRBV5-8 and J usage is TRBJ2-7; weak D call: TRBD2 (5 bases). This CDR3 has 13 residues. The germline gives CDR1 SGHTS, CDR2 YDEGEE. Trimming removed 6 bases at V and 4 bases at J, with 14 bases between. The CDR3 DNA sequence: TGTGCCAGCACCTCCGGCGGGCGGTACGAGCAGTACTTC. This sequence encodes CASTSGGRYEQYF.

Comment on this clonotype: The junction and the germline gene differ at one end; a read error may be behind it. The chain employs TRBV24-1 and TRBJ2-7; 7 positions agree with TRBD1. Germline lookup yields CDR1 KGHDR and CDR2 SFDVKD. The CDR3 is 9 residues long. CDR3 DNA: TGTGCCCTCCCAGAGACAGGGTGGTTC. It translates to CALPETGWF.

The V call is TRBV15, the J call TRBJ2-7, with TRBD1 matching 9 bases. J gave up 4 bases and V 4 bases, and 5 bases lay outside the gene matches. Germline CDR1 LNHNV, CDR2 YYDKDF (reference sequence). The CDR3 totals 14 residues. The CDR3 loop is CATSTDRGVYEQYF. The DNA for the CDR3 is TGTGCCACCAGCACCGACAGGGGGGTATACGAGCAGTACTTC.

The table lists this clonotype with a few counts. This chain links TRBV11-1 with TRBJ1-1; D possibly corresponds to TRBD1 (5 bases). The V and J ends lost 1 base and 2 bases respectively, with 11 bases between them. Per the germline V gene, CDR1 is SGHAT and CDR2 is FQDESV (reference sequence). The CDR3 has 15 amino acids. The CDR3 sequence: CASSLEGPGNTEAFF. CDR3 sequence (DNA): TGTGCCAGCAGCTTAGAGGGACCGGGTAACACTGAAGCTTTCTTT.

Here the CDR3 reads CASSGVTGLNSPLHF. CDR3 bases: TGTGCCAGCAGTGGGGTCACAGGGTTAAATTCACCCCTCCACTTT. This chain connects TRBV2 to TRBJ1-6; D may be TRBD1 (6 bases). CDR1 and CDR2 from the germline V gene are SNHLY and FYNNEI. This CDR3 is built from 15 residues. Trimming shortened V by 4 bases and J by 7 bases, and 14 bases separated the two germline ends.

V is TRBV11-2 and J is TRBJ1-4; D gene unclear. V shed 4 bases and J shed 6 bases, with 15 bases lying between them. The CDR3 consists of 15 residues. Germline V gene lookup returns CDR1 SGHAT and CDR2 FQNNGV. This CDR3 is CASSSEGRVHEKLFF. For the CDR3, the DNA is TGTGCCAGCAGCTCAGAAGGGAGGGTCCATGAAAAACTGTTTTTT. Full variable domain (rest looked up from reference TRBV11-2 and TRBJ1-4): EAGVAQSPRYKIIEKRQSVAFWCNPISGHATLYWYQQILGQGPKLLIQFQNNGVVDDSQLPKDRFSAERLKGVDSTLKIQPAKLEDSAVYLCASSSEGRVHEKLFFGSGTQLSVL.

DNA for the CDR3: TGTGCCAGCAGTTTCTTCCCCGGCAATGAGCAGTTCTTC. Its protein is CASSFFPGNEQFF. V gene TRBV27 combines with J gene TRBJ2-1; D gene uncertain. The germline V gene encodes CDR1 MNHEY and CDR2 SMNVEV (reference sequence). The germline V and J ends were trimmed by 3 bases and 6 bases, with 9 bases remaining between them. The CDR3 is 13 amino acids.

In this sample, this clonotype turned up many times. The genes are TRBV24-1 and TRBJ2-7; the match to TRBD2 covers 12 bases. CDR1 and CDR2 from the germline V gene are KGHDR and SFDVKD. Unmatched junction bases numbered 6, after V lost 4 bases and J lost 6 bases. The length of the CDR3 is 15 residues. The CDR3, as DNA: TGTGCCACCAGTGAGCTAGCGGGAGGGGATGGCGAGCAGTACTTC. This gives the protein CATSELAGGDGEQYF.

This clonotype was picked up many times. The genes are TRBV5-4 and TRBJ1-1; TRBD1 might be the D (6 bases). The CDR3 runs to 14 residues. The germline gives CDR1 SGHNT, CDR2 YYREEE (reference sequence). V lost 3 bases to trimming and J lost 8 bases, with 17 bases between them. The CDR3, as DNA: TGTGCCAGCAGCTCCTCTGGGGGGCTGCTGGAAGCTTTCTTT. Its protein product is CASSSSGGLLEAFF.

This clonotype was recorded at least ten times. V gene TRBV7-6 combines with J gene TRBJ2-7, with 11 bases aligning to TRBD2. Germline lookup yields CDR1 SGHVS and CDR2 FNYEAQ. The CDR3 contains 16 residues. V trimming: 5 bases; J trimming: 0 bases; junction bases outside the gene matches: 6. This chain's CDR3 is CASSAHLAGGSYEQYF. The CDR3 DNA sequence: TGTGCCAGCAGCGCGCACCTAGCGGGAGGCTCCTACGAGCAGTACTTC.

This rearrangement joins TRBV6-1 to TRBJ2-3; tentative D call: TRBD1 (7 bases). The V gene lost 6 bases and the J gene lost 2 bases, with 18 bases spanning the gap. The CDR3 spans 16 residues. Germline lookup yields CDR1 MNHNS and CDR2 SASEGT. This CDR3 reads CASRQAAGQYTDTQYF. CDR3 DNA: TGTGCCAGCAGGCAAGCGGCGGGACAGTACACAGATACGCAGTATTTT.

The rearrangement joins TRBV29-1 to TRBJ2-3, with D possibly being TRBD2 (5 bases). This CDR3 contains 13 residues. Germline-derived CDR1 and CDR2 are SQVTM and ANQGSEA. V was shortened by 5 bases and J by 1 base, with 10 bases between the two germline ends. The CDR3 sequence: CSVKRPGTDTQYF. CDR3 coding DNA: TGCAGCGTTAAGCGGCCAGGCACAGATACGCAGTATTTT.

The chain uses TRBV2 and TRBJ1-1; a possible D gene is TRBD1 (6 bases). The V gene lost 5 bases and the J gene lost 4 bases, with 26 bases spanning the gap. The germline gives CDR1 SNHLY, CDR2 FYNNEI. The CDR3 totals 18 residues. CDR3 DNA sequence: TGTGCCAGCAGTTTACTCTCCGTCGGGACATCGTCGAGCACTGAAGCTTTCTTT. This encodes CASSLLSVGTSSSTEAFF.

The chain joins TRBV20-1 to TRBJ1-2, with TRBD1 as a possible D gene (5 bases). This CDR3 contains 11 residues. V was cut by 7 bases and J by 6 bases, with 12 bases left in between. In germline, CDR1 is DFQATT, CDR2 SNEGSKA (reference sequence). The CDR3: CSVLGGDGYTF. The DNA for the CDR3 is TGCAGTGTCCTGGGGGGGGATGGCTACACCTTC.

In this sample, this clonotype turned up many times. The chain couples TRBV19 to TRBJ1-1; D ambiguous. The CDR3 extends over 14 amino acids. Looked up from germline, CDR1 is LNHDA and CDR2 is SQIVND (reference sequence). CDR3 loop: CATTPGPRGTEAFF. For the CDR3, the DNA is TGTGCGACAACACCGGGCCCACGGGGCACTGAAGCTTTCTTT.

This chain joins TRBV10-3 and TRBJ1-1, with D tentatively TRBD1 (6 bases). Germline CDR1 reads ENHRY; CDR2 reads SYGVKD. The length of the CDR3 is 13 residues. The V end was cut by 10 bases, the J end by 4 bases, with 16 bases between. CDR3 sequence (DNA): TGTGCCACCTTTACGGGGGGGCGCACTGAAGCTTTCTTT. It encodes CATFTGGRTEAFF.

This clonotype was seen a single time. V and J are TRBV12-3 or TRBV12-4 and TRBJ2-1; the D gene is possibly TRBD2 (5 bases). V dropped 5 bases and J dropped 10 bases, with 9 bases sitting between them. The CDR3 consists of 11 residues. The CDR3 spells CASSRAVEQFF. The CDR3 bases are TGTGCCAGCAGTCGAGCGGTGGAGCAGTTCTTC.

This clonotype showed up many times. J is TRBJ1-1 and V is TRBV2, with TRBD1 identical over 8 bases. Germline CDR1 and CDR2: SNHLY and FYNNEI. This CDR3 has 14 amino acids. V shed 7 bases, J shed 1 base, and the junction held 5 bases outside the gene matches. DNA for the CDR3: TGTGCCAGCACTCCCGGGACAGGGAACACTGAAGCTTTCTTT. Encoded protein: CASTPGTGNTEAFF.

The chain recombines TRBV7-6 with TRBJ1-4; a possible D gene is TRBD1 (6 bases). V gave up 0 bases and J gave up 14 bases, with 13 bases separating them. This CDR3 has 13 amino acids. The V gene's germline CDR1 is SGHVS and CDR2 FNYEAQ. CDR3 nucleotide sequence: TGTGCCAGCAGCTTAGCACAGGGCAATGGCCTGTTTTTT. Translation: CASSLAQGNGLFF.